The rows below give T cell receptor beta chains drawn from one sample of a study of regulatory and conventional T cells in RAG deficiency. The table came from immunoSEQ multiplex PCR; TCRdb's copy has only in-frame clones and leaves some out. The sample records fewer than 35,000 clones, about nine tenths being singletons. These data were also reused for a study on regulatory T cells.

Sequencing was performed on CD8+ T cells sorted from blood. The origin of the receptors is a human donor in good health. Both conserved end residues are part of each CDR3.

j_call | v_call | cdr3_aa
TRBJ1-1 | TRBV7-9 | CASSPKDGELGTEAFF
TRBJ1-2 | TRBV5-1 | CASSLTGQGGGYTF
TRBJ1-6 | TRBV2 | CASSVGPGSNSPLHF
TRBJ1-1 | TRBV25-1 | CASSEFRFGDDTEAFF
TRBJ2-1 | TRBV11-3 | CASSRRTSGGSGNEQFF
TRBJ1-2 | TRBV7-9 | CASSLAGGGEYGYTF
- | TRBV7-8 | CASSLGTSGGSSYEQYF
TRBJ2-5 | TRBV5-8 | CASSRDSQQETQYF
TRBJ2-5 | TRBV25-1 | CASSPRTVQETQYF
TRBJ2-3 | TRBV13 | CASSPRTRTDTQYF
TRBJ1-1 | TRBV11-2 | CASSSPFDTEAFF
TRBJ1-2 | TRBV7-8 | CASSTPDRTNYGYTF
TRBJ1-4 | TRBV7-6 | CASSLAARGDEKLFF
TRBJ2-7 | TRBV30 | CAWRGASSYEQYF
TRBJ2-5 | TRBV28 | CASSGHRGRETQYF
TRBJ1-3 | TRBV9 | CAGGSGDRNSGNTIYF
TRBJ2-7 | TRBV6-6 | CASSFGSPGSYEQYF
TRBJ2-7 | TRBV18 | CASSLGTGGYEQYF
TRBJ1-2 | TRBV5-6 | CASSLVGRLEGYGYTF
TRBJ2-2 | TRBV11-2 | CASSSRLLGGRTGELFF
TRBJ2-6 | TRBV28 | CASSLEPNSGANVLTF
TRBJ2-7 | TRBV7-6 | CASSLALASGGPTTYEQYF
TRBJ1-5 | TRBV7-9 | CASSPADSNQPQHF
TRBJ1-1 | TRBV2 | CASSRNWAGTTLNTEAFF
TRBJ2-5 | TRBV11-2 | CASSSLLYTQYF
TRBJ1-4 | TRBV29-1 | CSVWTGGDEKLFF
TRBJ2-1 | TRBV30 | CAWSVGYNEQFF
TRBJ2-1 | TRBV27 | CASSLTGVADEQFF
TRBJ2-1 | TRBV19 | CASSMLANEQFF
TRBJ2-7 | TRBV7-3 | CASSFGTSSYEQYF
TRBJ1-4 | TRBV28 | CASRRQAPTNEKLFF
TRBJ1-2 | TRBV5-4 | CASSLAWTGYGYTF
TRBJ2-5 | TRBV25-1 | CASSEIIGETQYF
- | TRBV19 | CASSIGTGDFYEQYF
TRBJ2-1 | TRBV10-3 | CAISEAGNSYNEQFF
TRBJ1-1 | TRBV4-2 | CASSPLGTGGTEAFF
TRBJ2-3 | TRBV2 | CASSLSVKDTQYF
TRBJ2-3 | TRBV5-1 | CASKALERPIGDTQYF
TRBJ2-3 | TRBV6-4 | CASSALTSGTTDTQYF
TRBJ2-7 | TRBV7-9 | CASSFHNLEYEQYF
TRBJ2-1 | TRBV2 | CASSDPRSSYNEQFF
TRBJ1-2 | TRBV6-4 | CASSEGAGANYGYTF
TRBJ2-7 | TRBV10-2 | CASSESIISQALSDEQYF
TRBJ2-1 | TRBV19 | CASSLLDPGPHRNEQFF
TRBJ1-1 | TRBV5-1 | CASSLRVLRNTEAFF
TRBJ1-5 | TRBV19 | CASTGGQVHRPPQHF
TRBJ2-1 | TRBV5-1 | CASSLRTSGRSYNEQFF
TRBJ1-1 | TRBV9 | CASSGNGGTEAFF
TRBJ1-2 | TRBV5-5 | CASSLGLGTKLNYGYTF
TRBJ2-1 | TRBV7-8 | CASSFSTGYNEQFF
TRBJ1-2 | TRBV28 | CASSSTKDRTPYGYTF
TRBJ2-7 | TRBV2 | CASSEWWSSYEQYF
TRBJ2-1 | TRBV4-2 | CASSQNEAGAYNEQFF
TRBJ2-7 | TRBV6-1 | CASSEASGARSYEQYF
TRBJ2-2 | TRBV28 | CASSPIGVNTGELFF